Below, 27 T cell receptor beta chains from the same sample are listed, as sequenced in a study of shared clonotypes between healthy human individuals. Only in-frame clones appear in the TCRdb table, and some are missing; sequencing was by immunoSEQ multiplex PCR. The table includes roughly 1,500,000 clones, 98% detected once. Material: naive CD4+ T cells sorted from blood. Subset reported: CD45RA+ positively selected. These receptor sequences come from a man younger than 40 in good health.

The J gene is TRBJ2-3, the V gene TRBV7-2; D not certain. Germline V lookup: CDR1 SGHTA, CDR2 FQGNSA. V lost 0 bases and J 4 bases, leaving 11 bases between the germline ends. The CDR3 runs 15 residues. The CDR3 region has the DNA TGTGCCAGCAGCTTAGCGCGAAGAAGCGCAGATACGCAGTATTTT. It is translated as CASSLARRSADTQYF.

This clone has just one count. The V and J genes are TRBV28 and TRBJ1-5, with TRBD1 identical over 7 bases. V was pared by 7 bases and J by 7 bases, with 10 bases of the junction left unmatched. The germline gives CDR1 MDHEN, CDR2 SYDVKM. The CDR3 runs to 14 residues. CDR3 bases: TGTGCCAGCACCACAAGGGGGCTGGGCCAGCCCCAGCATTTT. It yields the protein CASTTRGLGQPQHF. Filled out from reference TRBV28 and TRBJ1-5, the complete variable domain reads DVKVTQSSRYLVKRTGEKVFLECVQDMDHENMFWYRQDPGLGLRLIYFSYDVKMKEKGDIPEGYSVSREKKERFSLILESASTNQTSMYLCASTTRGLGQPQHFGDGTRLSIL.

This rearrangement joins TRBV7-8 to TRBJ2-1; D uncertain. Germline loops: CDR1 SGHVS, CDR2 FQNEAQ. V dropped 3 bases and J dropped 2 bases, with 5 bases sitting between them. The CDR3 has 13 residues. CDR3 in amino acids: CASSLAAYNEQFF. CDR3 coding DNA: TGTGCCAGCAGCTTGGCGGCCTACAATGAGCAGTTCTTC.

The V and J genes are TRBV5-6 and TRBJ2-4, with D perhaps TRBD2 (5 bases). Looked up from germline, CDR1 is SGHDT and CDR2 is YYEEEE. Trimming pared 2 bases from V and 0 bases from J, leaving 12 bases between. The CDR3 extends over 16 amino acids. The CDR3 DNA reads TGTGCCAGCAGCTTTTCGCGGAGGATAGCCAAAAACATTCAGTACTTC. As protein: CASSFSRRIAKNIQYF. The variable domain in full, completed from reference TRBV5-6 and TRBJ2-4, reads DAGVTQSPTHLIKTRGQQVTLRCSPKSGHDTVSWYQQALGQGPQFIFQYYEEEERQRGNFPDRFSGHQFPNYSSELNVNALLLGDSALYLCASSFSRRIAKNIQYFGAGTRLSVL.

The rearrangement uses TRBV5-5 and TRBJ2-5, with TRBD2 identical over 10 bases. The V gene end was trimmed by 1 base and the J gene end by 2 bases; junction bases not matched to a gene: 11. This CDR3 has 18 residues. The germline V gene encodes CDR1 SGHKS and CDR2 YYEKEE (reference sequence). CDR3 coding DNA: TGTGCCAGCAGCTTGCTTCGGCTAGCGGGAGCCATGCAAGAGACCCAGTACTTC. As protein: CASSLLRLAGAMQETQYF.

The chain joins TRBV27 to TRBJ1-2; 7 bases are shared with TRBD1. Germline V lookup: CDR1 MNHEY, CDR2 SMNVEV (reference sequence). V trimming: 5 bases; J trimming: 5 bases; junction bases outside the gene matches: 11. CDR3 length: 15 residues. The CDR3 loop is CASSPQGGRSYGYTF. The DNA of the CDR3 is TGTGCCAGCAGTCCGCAGGGGGGGCGGTCTTATGGCTACACCTTC.

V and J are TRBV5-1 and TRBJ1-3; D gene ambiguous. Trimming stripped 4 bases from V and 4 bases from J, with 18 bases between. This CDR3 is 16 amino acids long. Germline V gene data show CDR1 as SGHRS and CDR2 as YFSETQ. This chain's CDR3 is CASSLLQLVSGNTIYF. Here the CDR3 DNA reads TGCGCCAGCAGCCTTCTACAACTGGTGTCGGGAAACACCATATATTTT.

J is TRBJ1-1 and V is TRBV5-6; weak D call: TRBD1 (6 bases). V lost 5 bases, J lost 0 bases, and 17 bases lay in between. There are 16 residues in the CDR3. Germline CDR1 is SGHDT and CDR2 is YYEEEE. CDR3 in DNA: TGTGCCAGCAGTTTCAGGGGACCGGGTATGAACACTGAAGCTTTCTTT. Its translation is CASSFRGPGMNTEAFF.

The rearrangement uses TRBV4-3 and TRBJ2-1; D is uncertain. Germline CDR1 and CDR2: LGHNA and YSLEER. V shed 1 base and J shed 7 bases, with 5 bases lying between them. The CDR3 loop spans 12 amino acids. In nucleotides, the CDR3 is TGCGCCAGCAGCCAAGTAGAAAATGAGCAGTTCTTC. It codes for CASSQVENEQFF.

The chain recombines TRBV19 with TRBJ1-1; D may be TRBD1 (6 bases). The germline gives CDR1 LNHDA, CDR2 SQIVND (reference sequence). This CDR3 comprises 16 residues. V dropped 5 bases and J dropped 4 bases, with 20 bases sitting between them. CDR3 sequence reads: CASSGFSGGAGTEAFF. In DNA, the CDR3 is TGTGCCAGTAGTGGATTCTCGGGGGGCGCGGGCACTGAAGCTTTCTTT.

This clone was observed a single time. The CDR3 spells CASSLAPKAVPDRVIEETQYF. DNA of the CDR3: TGCGCCAGCAGCTTGGCCCCGAAAGCAGTACCTGACAGGGTAATTGAGGAGACCCAGTACTTC. V gene TRBV5-1 combines with J gene TRBJ2-5; 7 bases align to TRBD1. This CDR3 has 21 amino acids. V trimming: 0 bases; J trimming: 5 bases; junction bases outside the gene matches: 25. Germline CDR1 SGHRS, CDR2 YFSETQ. The variable domain in full, completed from reference TRBV5-1 and TRBJ2-5, reads KAGVTQTPRYLIKTRGQQVTLSCSPISGHRSVSWYQQTPGQGLQFLFEYFSETQRNKGNFPGRFSGRQFSNSRSEMNVSTLELGDSALYLCASSLAPKAVPDRVIEETQYFGPGTRLLVL.

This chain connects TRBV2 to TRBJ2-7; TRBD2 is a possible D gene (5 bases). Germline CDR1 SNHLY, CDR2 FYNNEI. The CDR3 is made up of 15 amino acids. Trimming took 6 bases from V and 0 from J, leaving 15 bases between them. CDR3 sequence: CASRMRSGNSYEQYF. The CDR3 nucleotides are TGTGCCAGCAGGATGCGGTCGGGGAACTCCTACGAGCAGTACTTC.

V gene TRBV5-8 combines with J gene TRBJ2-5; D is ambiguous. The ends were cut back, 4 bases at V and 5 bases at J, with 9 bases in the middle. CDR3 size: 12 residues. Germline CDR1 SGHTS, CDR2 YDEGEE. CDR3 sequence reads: CASSPTVETQYF. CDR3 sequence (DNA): TGTGCCAGCAGCCCCACAGTGGAGACCCAGTACTTC.

This CDR3 reads CASSQPGTSSYNEQFF. The CDR3 nucleotides are TGCGCCAGCAGCCAGCCCGGAACCAGCTCCTACAATGAGCAGTTCTTC. The chain recombines TRBV4-1 with TRBJ2-1; D uncertain. CDR1 is MGHRA, CDR2 YSYEKL, per germline. This CDR3 has 16 amino acids. Trimming stripped 3 bases from V and 0 bases from J, with 12 bases between.

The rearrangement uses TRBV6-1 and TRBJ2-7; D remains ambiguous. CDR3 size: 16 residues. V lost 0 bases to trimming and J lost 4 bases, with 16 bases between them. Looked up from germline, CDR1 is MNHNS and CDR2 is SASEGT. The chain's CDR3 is CASSEALAGPAYEQYF. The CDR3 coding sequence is TGTGCCAGCAGTGAAGCGCTGGCAGGCCCGGCTTACGAGCAGTACTTC.

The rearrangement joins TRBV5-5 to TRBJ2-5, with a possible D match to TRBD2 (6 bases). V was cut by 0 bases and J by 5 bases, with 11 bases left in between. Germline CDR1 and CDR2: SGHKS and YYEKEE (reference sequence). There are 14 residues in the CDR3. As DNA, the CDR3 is TGTGCCAGCAGCTTGGCCTCGGGGGACGAGACCCAGTACTTC. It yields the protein CASSLASGDETQYF.

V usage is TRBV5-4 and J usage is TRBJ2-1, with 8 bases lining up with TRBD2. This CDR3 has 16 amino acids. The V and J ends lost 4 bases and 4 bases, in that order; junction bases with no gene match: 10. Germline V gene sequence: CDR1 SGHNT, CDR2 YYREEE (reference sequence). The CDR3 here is CASSGSGSGGYNEQFF. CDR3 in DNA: TGTGCCAGCAGCGGTAGCGGTTCGGGGGGGTACAATGAGCAGTTCTTC.

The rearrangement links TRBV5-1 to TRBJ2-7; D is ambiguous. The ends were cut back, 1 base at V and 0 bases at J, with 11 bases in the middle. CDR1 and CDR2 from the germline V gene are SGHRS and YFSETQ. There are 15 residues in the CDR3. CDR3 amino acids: CASSLFSRGSYEQYF. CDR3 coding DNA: TGCGCCAGCAGCTTGTTTTCCCGCGGCTCCTACGAGCAGTACTTC.

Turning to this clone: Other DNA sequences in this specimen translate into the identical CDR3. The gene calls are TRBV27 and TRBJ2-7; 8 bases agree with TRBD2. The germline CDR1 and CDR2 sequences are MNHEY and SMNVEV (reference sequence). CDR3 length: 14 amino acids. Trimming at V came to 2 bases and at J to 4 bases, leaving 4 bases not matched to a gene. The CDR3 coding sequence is TGTGCCAGCAGTTTAGTCGGGAGGGCGTACGAGCAGTACTTC. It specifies CASSLVGRAYEQYF.

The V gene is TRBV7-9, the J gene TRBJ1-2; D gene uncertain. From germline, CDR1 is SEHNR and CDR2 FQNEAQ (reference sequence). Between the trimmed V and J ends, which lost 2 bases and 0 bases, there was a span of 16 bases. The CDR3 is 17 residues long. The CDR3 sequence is CASSLSPLSRPNYGYTF. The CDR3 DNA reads TGTGCCAGCAGCTTAAGCCCGCTCAGCCGGCCTAACTATGGCTACACCTTC. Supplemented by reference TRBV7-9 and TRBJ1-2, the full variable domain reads DTGVSQNPRHKITKRGQNVTFRCDPISEHNRLYWYRQTLGQGPEFLTYFQNEAQLEKSRLLSDRFSAERPKGSFSTLEIQRTEQGDSAMYLCASSLSPLSRPNYGYTFGSGTRLTVV.

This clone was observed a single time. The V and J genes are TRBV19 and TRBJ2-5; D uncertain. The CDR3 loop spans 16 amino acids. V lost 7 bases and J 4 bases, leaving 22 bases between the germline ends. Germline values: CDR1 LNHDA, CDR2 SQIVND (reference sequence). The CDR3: CASNPRPGFGRETQYF. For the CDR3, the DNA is TGTGCCAGTAACCCCCGCCCAGGTTTCGGGCGAGAGACCCAGTACTTC.

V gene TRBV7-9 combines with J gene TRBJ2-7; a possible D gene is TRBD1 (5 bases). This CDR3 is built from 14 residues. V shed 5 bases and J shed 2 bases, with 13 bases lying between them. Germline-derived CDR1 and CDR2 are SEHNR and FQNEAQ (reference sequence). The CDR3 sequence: CASSQPAGTYEQYF. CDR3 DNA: TGTGCCAGCAGCCAACCGGCAGGGACCTACGAGCAGTACTTC. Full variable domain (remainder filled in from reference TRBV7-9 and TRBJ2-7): DTGVSQNPRHKITKRGQNVTFRCDPISEHNRLYWYRQTLGQGPEFLTYFQNEAQLEKSRLLSDRFSAERPKGSFSTLEIQRTEQGDSAMYLCASSQPAGTYEQYFGPGTRLTVT.

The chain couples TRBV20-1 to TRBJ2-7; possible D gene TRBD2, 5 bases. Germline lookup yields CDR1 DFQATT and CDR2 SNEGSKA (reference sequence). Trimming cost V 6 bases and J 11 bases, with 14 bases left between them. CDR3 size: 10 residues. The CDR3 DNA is TGCAGTGCACGCCTGCAGGAGGAGTACTTC. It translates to CSARLQEEYF.

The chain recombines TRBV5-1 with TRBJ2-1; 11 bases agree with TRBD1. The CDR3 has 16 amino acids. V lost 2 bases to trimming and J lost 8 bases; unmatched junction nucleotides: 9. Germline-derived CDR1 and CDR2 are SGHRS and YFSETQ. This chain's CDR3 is CASSFRTGGSWYEQFF. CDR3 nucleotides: TGCGCCAGCAGCTTTAGGACAGGGGGCAGTTGGTATGAGCAGTTCTTC.

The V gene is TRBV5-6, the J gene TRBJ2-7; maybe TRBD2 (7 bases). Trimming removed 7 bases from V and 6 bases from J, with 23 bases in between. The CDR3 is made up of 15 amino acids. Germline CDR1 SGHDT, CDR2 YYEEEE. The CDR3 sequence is CASRPTGRDPSEQYF. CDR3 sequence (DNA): TGTGCCAGCCGACCAACAGGGAGGGACCCTTCCGAGCAGTACTTC.

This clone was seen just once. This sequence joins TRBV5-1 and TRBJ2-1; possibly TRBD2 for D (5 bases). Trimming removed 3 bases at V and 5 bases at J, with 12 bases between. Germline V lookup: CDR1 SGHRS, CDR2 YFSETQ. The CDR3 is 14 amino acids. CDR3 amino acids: CASSYPTGNNEQFF. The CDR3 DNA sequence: TGCGCCAGCAGCTATCCGACGGGGAACAATGAGCAGTTCTTC.

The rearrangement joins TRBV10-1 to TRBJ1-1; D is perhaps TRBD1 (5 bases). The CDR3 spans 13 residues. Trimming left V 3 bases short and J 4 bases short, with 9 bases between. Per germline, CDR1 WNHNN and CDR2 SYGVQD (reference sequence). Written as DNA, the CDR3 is TGCGCCAGCAGTGAATCCGGGACCACTGAAGCTTTCTTT. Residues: CASSESGTTEAFF.